Shown below are 13 T cell receptor beta chains from a single sample sequenced in a study of cytomegalovirus exposure and HLA in healthy donors (dated by TCRdb to about 2017). The library was prepared using the immunoSEQ multiplex PCR assay. For the multiplex PCR, a mixture combining 60 forward primers for TCR Vbeta segments and 13 reverse primers for TCR Jbeta segments was used. What TCRdb holds here is the immuneACCESS table cut down to in-frame rearrangements. Part of the clones is not present; checked against another copy, under half of the missing clones reflect an unresolved V gene, and the others are unexplained. The sample table shows 150,000 to 200,000 clones, and about 80% are seen once. The ten largest make up 1.5% to 1.9% of the sample. Sequencing was done on a sample of PBMCs. The receptors stem from a man between 35 and 55 years old in good health and CMV-seronegative.

This clone was observed a single time. The chain links TRBV5-1 to TRBJ1-3; 7 bases line up with TRBD1. The germline V gene encodes CDR1 SGHRS and CDR2 YFSETQ. There are 16 residues in the CDR3. V trimming: 4 bases; J trimming: 0 bases; junction bases outside the gene matches: 7. The DNA for the CDR3 is TGCGCCAGCAGCGATGGGACAGCCAGCTCTGGAAACACCATATATTTT. This codes for CASSDGTASSGNTIYF.

This sequence joins TRBV9 and TRBJ2-3; TRBD1 agrees at 8 bases. Germline CDR1 SGDLS, CDR2 YYNGEE. V lost 0 bases, J lost 4 bases, and 4 bases stayed unmatched. This CDR3 comprises 15 residues. CDR3 coding DNA: TGTGCCAGCAGCGTAGCCGGGACAGGTGCAGATACGCAGTATTTT. Translation gives CASSVAGTGADTQYF.

This sequence joins TRBV11-2 and TRBJ2-3; 12 nucleotides match TRBD2. CDR3 length: 15 residues. Germline values: CDR1 SGHAT, CDR2 FQNNGV. V was pared by 6 bases and J by 4 bases, with 5 bases of the junction left unmatched. CDR3 region: CASSIRLAGADTQYF. The CDR3 DNA sequence: TGTGCCAGCAGTATACGACTAGCGGGAGCAGATACGCAGTATTTT.

This clone was picked up a small number of times. The chain carries TRBV4-1 and TRBJ2-7, with a possible D match to TRBD1 (6 bases). This CDR3 has 14 residues. Trimming removed 4 bases from V and 7 bases from J, with 17 bases in between. The germline CDR1 and CDR2 sequences are MGHRA and YSYEKL. Written as DNA, the CDR3 is TGCGCCAGCAGCCGAACAGGGTTTACGGGGGAGCAGTACTTC. Translating gives CASSRTGFTGEQYF.

The chain combines TRBV18 with TRBJ2-7; D unclear. The CDR3 contains 16 residues. Trimming cost V 0 bases and J 3 bases, with 15 bases left between them. CDR1 is KGHSH and CDR2 is LQKENI in the germline V gene. This CDR3 is CASSPPYMNTFYEQYF. The CDR3 coding sequence is TGTGCCAGCTCACCACCGTATATGAACACCTTCTACGAGCAGTACTTC.

CDR3 DNA: TGTGCCAGCACTCGGGGGGTCTACGAGCAGTACTTC. As protein: CASTRGVYEQYF. The J gene is TRBJ2-7, the V gene TRBV28, with 7 bases lining up with TRBD2. The germline CDR1 and CDR2 sequences are MDHEN and SYDVKM. This CDR3 spans 12 amino acids. V was clipped by 7 bases and J by 3 bases; unmatched bases: 3.

This chain uses TRBV30 with TRBJ2-2; the D gene is possibly TRBD1 (5 bases). V lost 3 bases and J 1 base, leaving 6 bases between the germline ends. The CDR3 is made up of 13 amino acids. In germline, CDR1 is GTSNPN, CDR2 SVGIG (reference sequence). CDR3 bases: TGTGCCTGGAGAAGGGGGAACACCGGGGAGCTGTTTTTT. Its protein is CAWRRGNTGELFF.

This clone was counted a single time. DNA of the CDR3: TGTGCCTGGAGTGTAGGTGGGGGCTCCCAGCCCCAGCATTTT. Protein: CAWSVGGGSQPQHF. V and J are TRBV30 and TRBJ1-5; a possible D gene is TRBD1 (6 bases). Germline-derived CDR1 and CDR2 are GTSNPN and SVGIG (reference sequence). Trimming took off 0 bases at V and 7 bases at J, with 13 bases between the two ends. The CDR3 consists of 14 residues.

This clone was recorded only once. The V and J genes are TRBV5-6 and TRBJ2-1, with 8 bases fitting TRBD2. J gave up 6 bases and V 4 bases, and 6 bases lay outside the gene matches. This CDR3 has 14 residues. Per germline, CDR1 SGHDT and CDR2 YYEEEE. CDR3 sequence (DNA): TGTGCCAGCAGCGGAAGCGGGAGCGTCAATGAGCAGTTCTTC. This codes for CASSGSGSVNEQFF.

This chain joins TRBV9 and TRBJ1-2; TRBD1 agrees at 7 bases. The trim removed 3 bases at V and 2 bases at J, leaving 4 bases unmatched. The germline V gene encodes CDR1 SGDLS and CDR2 YYNGEE. The CDR3 extends over 14 amino acids. CDR3 sequence (DNA): TGTGCCAGCAGCGCCCGACAGGGAAACTATGGCTACACCTTC. Translation gives CASSARQGNYGYTF. The full variable domain, with the rest looked up from reference TRBV9 and TRBJ1-2, is DSGVTQTPKHLITATGQRVTLRCSPRSGDLSVYWYQQSLDQGLQFLIQYYNGEERAKGNILERFSAQQFPDLHSELNLSSLELGDSALYFCASSARQGNYGYTFGSGTRLTVV.

This chain uses TRBV27 with TRBJ2-1; possible D gene TRBD1, 5 bases. V lost 3 bases to trimming and J lost 6 bases, with 12 bases between them. The germline V gene encodes CDR1 MNHEY and CDR2 SMNVEV (reference sequence). The CDR3 covers 14 residues. CDR3 protein: CASSFQGRGNEQFF. As DNA, the CDR3 is TGTGCCAGCAGTTTTCAGGGAAGGGGCAATGAGCAGTTCTTC.

For this clone: One junction end does not reproduce the germline sequence, and a read error may be involved. This chain joins TRBV28 and TRBJ1-2, with D perhaps matching TRBD1 (5 bases). This CDR3 comprises 14 residues. Germline CDR1 MDHEN, CDR2 SYDVKM. CDR3 sequence (DNA): TGTGCTAGCAATCCGCCTCGGGGGGATTATGGCTACACCTTC. This translates into CASNPPRGDYGYTF.

The rearrangement uses TRBV7-2 and TRBJ2-6, with D uncertain. The V gene lost 5 bases and the J gene lost 2 bases, with 7 bases spanning the gap. The germline V gene encodes CDR1 SGHTA and CDR2 FQGNSA. The CDR3 runs 14 residues. DNA for the CDR3: TGTGCCAGCAGCAGACTCCCTGGGGCCAACGTCCTGACTTTC. It translates to CASSRLPGANVLTF.